The entry that follows covers one T cell receptor (beta chain) sequence. The antigen is unknown. The V gene lost 5 bases and the J gene lost 0 bases, with 11 bases spanning the gap. CDR3 length: 15 amino acids. CDR1 and CDR2 from the germline V gene are SGHTA and FQGNSA. The sample comes from a study of CD8+CD57+ T cells in acquired aplastic anemia. General study points: For CD8+ Simpson's diversity, patients and controls showed no significant difference.

Profiling of TCR beta VDJ combinations and CDR3 sequences used genomic DNA as template. Using its own MiXCR run on the reads, TCRdb lists one record per CDR3 protein. Of 150,000 to 200,000 distinct CDR3 sequences detected, 48% appear once; the ten largest clones hold approximately 9.7%. The authors sequenced patients whose flow cytometry had shown CD8+CD57+ cell expansion. The clonotype was recovered from a human donor with aplastic anemia. The chain carries TRBV7-2 and TRBJ1-5; D ambiguous. Sequenced material: sorted CD4+, CD8+, or CD8+CD57+ T cells (not recorded which) from PBMCs. CDR3 protein: CASSGSSFSNQPQHF. CDR3 nucleotides: TGTGCCAGCAGCGGATCCTCCTTTAGCAATCAGCCCCAGCATTTT.